This T cell receptor beta chain appears in the sequencing data of a study of T-cell memory formation after mild COVID-19. Study-level findings and limits: Clones shrinking from day 15 to 85 showed even CD4/CD8 mixes; later expanders tilted CD4+. The study found contracting CD4+ clones mainly in CM and EM and contracting CD8+ clones in EMRA.

TCRdb re-analysed the 5' RACE reads in MiXCR, keeping a single row per CDR3 protein. The profile shows around 120,000 distinct CDR3 sequences, approximately 16% of them singletons. A word on this clonotype: Its cognate antigen is unknown.

Germline CDR1 and CDR2: KGHSH and LQKENI. V was clipped by 3 bases and J by 6 bases; unmatched bases: 7. This CDR3 has 14 residues. The V gene is TRBV18, the J gene TRBJ1-1, with TRBD1 matching 7 bases. Specimen: PBMCs or a T cell subset sorted from them (not recorded which). The clonotype was recovered from an adult woman who had mild COVID-19 (a few samples of this study predate the infection). Cell type and time point are not known. The CDR3 region is CASSPTTGTPEAFF. The CDR3 bases are TGTGCCAGCTCACCCACGACAGGGACCCCTGAAGCTTTCTTT.